This T cell receptor beta chain was identified during a study of OX40 agonist ivuxolimab in advanced cancers. Study-level information: Patients took ivuxolimab, an agonistic anti-OX40 (CD134) antibody. Patients got intravenous ivuxolimab at 0.01 to 10 mg/kg every 2 weeks.

Study-level points and caveats: The study observed clonal expansion of CD4+ and CD8+ blood T cells by week 6 at 0.1 to 3.0 mg/kg.

Profiled with immunoSEQ multiplex PCR; TCRdb holds only in-frame clones, not every one. This sample has about 84,000 clones, with roughly 87% found just once. Concerning this clone itself: Its antigen remains unknown.

Researchers took blood at baseline, on cycle 4 day 1, and on cycle 7 day 1. The sample here was CD4+ or CD8+ T cells sorted from blood, taken in a trial of the OX40 agonist ivuxolimab. This clonotype originated in an adult with an advanced solid tumor such as melanoma, head and neck, liver or kidney cancer.

CDR3 region: CATSRDPGAGNEKLFF. The CDR3 DNA is TGTGCCACCAGCAGAGATCCAGGGGCAGGGAATGAAAAACTGTTTTTT. V usage is TRBV15 and J usage is TRBJ1-4; D is perhaps TRBD1 (6 bases). This CDR3 contains 16 residues. CDR1 and CDR2 from the germline V gene are LNHNV and YYDKDF (reference sequence). V was cut by 0 bases and J by 5 bases, with 13 bases left in between.